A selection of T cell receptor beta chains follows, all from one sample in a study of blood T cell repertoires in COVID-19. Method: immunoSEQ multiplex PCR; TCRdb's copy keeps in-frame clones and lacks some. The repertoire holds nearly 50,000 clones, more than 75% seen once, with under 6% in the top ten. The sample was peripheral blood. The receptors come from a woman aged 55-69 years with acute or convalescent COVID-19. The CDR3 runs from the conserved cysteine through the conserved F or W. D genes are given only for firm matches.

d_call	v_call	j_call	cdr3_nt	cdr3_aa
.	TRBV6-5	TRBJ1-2	TGTGCCAGCAGTACCCAACTCTCGGACTATGGCTACACCTTC	CASSTQLSDYGYTF
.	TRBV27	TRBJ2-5	TGTGCCAGCAGTTTACGAGAGACCCAGTACTTC	CASSLRETQYF
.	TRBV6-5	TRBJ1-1	TGTGCCAGCAGTTCGCAGGGTGTTACTGAAGCTTTCTTT	CASSSQGVTEAFF
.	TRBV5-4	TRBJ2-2	TGTGCCAGCAGCTTGGGAGCGGTCAACACCGGGGAGCTGTTTTTT	CASSLGAVNTGELFF
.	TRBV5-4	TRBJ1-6	TGTGCCAGCAGCCCGGGGTCCAGTAGAAATTCACCCCTCCACTTT	CASSPGSSRNSPLHF
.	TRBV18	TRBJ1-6	TGTGCCAGCTCACCCCTTCCAGGGTTACAATCACCCCTCCACTTT	CASSPLPGLQSPLHF
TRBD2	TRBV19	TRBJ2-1	TGTGCCAGTAGTATTCAGCGGGAGTACAATGAGCAGTTCTTC	CASSIQREYNEQFF
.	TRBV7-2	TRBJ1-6	TGTGCCAGCAGCGGGCGGGTACAGGGAAATTCACCCCTCCACTTT	CASSGRVQGNSPLHF
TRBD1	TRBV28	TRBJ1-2	TGTGCCAGCAAGTCCGGGACAGTTTATGGCTACACCTTC	CASKSGTVYGYTF
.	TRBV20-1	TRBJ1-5	TGCAGTGCTAGTGAAGGGGTCGATCAGCCCCAGCATTTT	CSASEGVDQPQHF
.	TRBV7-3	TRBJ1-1	TGTGCCAGCAGCCTTGGGGGCCCCACTGAAGCTTTCTTT	CASSLGGPTEAFF
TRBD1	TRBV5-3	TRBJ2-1	TGTGCCAGAAGCTGGACAGGGGCAAACTCCTACAATGAGCAGTTCTTC	CARSWTGANSYNEQFF
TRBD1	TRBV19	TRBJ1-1	TGTGCCAGCAGACAGGGGGAGGCTTTCTTT	CASRQGEAFF
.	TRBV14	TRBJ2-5	TGTGCCAGCAGCCCTTTAAAGAGGCAGGGTGAGGAGACCCAGTACTTC	CASSPLKRQGEETQYF
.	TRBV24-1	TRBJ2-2	TGTGCCACCAGGGATTCCGGGGCCGGGGAGCTGTTTTTT	CATRDSGAGELFF
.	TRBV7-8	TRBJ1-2	TGTGCCAGCAGCTTAGTCAGGGAGGGAGGCTACACCTTC	CASSLVREGGYTF
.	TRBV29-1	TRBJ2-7	TGCAGCGTGAGACCGACTAGGAACGAGCAGTACTTC	CSVRPTRNEQYF
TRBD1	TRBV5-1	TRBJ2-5	TGCGCCAGCAGCTTGGGACAGGGGGACCAAGAGACCCAGTACTTC	CASSLGQGDQETQYF